The 29 T cell receptor beta chains listed next were all sequenced from one sample in a study of T cells in tuberculosis. Sorting used thawed, overnight-rested PBMC stained with anti-CD3, a viability dye and GMM-loaded CD1B tetramer. The CD1B tetramers carried C32 glucose monomycolate purified from Rhodococcus equi. Clones were read by immunoSEQ multiplex PCR, and TCRdb kept only the in-frame ones, dropping some. The sample has 85,000 to 100,000 clones; just over 90% are singletons. Specimen: CD1b-GMM tetramer-negative cells sorted from PBMCs. The receptor source for this set is an adult woman with latent tuberculosis.

This clone was seen once. The chain uses TRBV7-9 and TRBJ2-3, with 7 positions matching TRBD1. The CDR3 covers 15 residues. With 5 bases clipped from V and 2 bases from J, the junction kept 7 bases outside the gene matches. Germline V gene data show CDR1 as SEHNR and CDR2 as FQNEAQ (reference sequence). CDR3 nucleotides: TGTGCCAGCAGCCCCGACAGGGCCTCCACAGATACGCAGTATTTT. It specifies CASSPDRASTDTQYF.

The J gene is TRBJ2-2, the V gene TRBV5-6, with a weak D call TRBD1 (6 bases). V was cut by 0 bases and J by 1 base, with 13 bases left in between. The CDR3 is made up of 17 amino acids. CDR1 is SGHDT and CDR2 is YYEEEE in the germline V gene. The CDR3 is CASSLDRVRLNTGELFF. The DNA for the CDR3 is TGTGCCAGCAGCTTGGACAGGGTGAGGCTGAACACCGGGGAGCTGTTTTTT.

V usage is TRBV6-1 and J usage is TRBJ2-2; 8 nucleotides match TRBD2. Per germline, CDR1 MNHNS and CDR2 SASEGT. The CDR3 length is 14 residues. Germline trimming cut 7 bases from V and 3 bases from J; bases unmatched to any gene: 4. CDR3 DNA: TGTGCCAGCATATGGCGGGGGGACACCGGGGAGCTGTTTTTT. The encoded protein is CASIWRGDTGELFF.

J is TRBJ2-5 and V is TRBV7-9, with 9 bases matching TRBD2. The junction had 15 bases not matched to a gene; V was cut back by 6 bases and J by 4 bases. Germline V gene data show CDR1 as SEHNR and CDR2 as FQNEAQ (reference sequence). CDR3 size: 17 residues. Here the CDR3 reads CASRQASGGSRGETQYF. CDR3 nucleotide sequence: TGTGCCAGCAGGCAGGCCAGCGGGGGGTCCCGAGGAGAGACCCAGTACTTC.

The V call is TRBV5-4, the J call TRBJ2-5; 11 nucleotides line up with TRBD2. This CDR3 contains 15 residues. Germline assignment: CDR1 SGHNT and CDR2 YYREEE (reference sequence). V shed 3 bases and J 2 bases; nucleotides not matched to a gene: 3. CDR3 sequence reads: CASSSLAGEQETQYF. DNA of the CDR3: TGTGCCAGCAGCTCACTAGCGGGGGAGCAAGAGACCCAGTACTTC. Complete variable domain (other parts from reference TRBV5-4 and TRBJ2-5): ETGVTQSPTHLIKTRGQQVTLRCSSQSGHNTVSWYQQALGQGPQFIFQYYREEENGRGNFPPRFSGLQFPNYSSELNVNALELDDSALYLCASSSLAGEQETQYFGPGTRLLVL.

The rearrangement links TRBV10-1 to TRBJ1-5; 7 bases map to TRBD1. Germline assignment: CDR1 WNHNN and CDR2 SYGVQD (reference sequence). J lost 0 bases, V lost 8 bases, and 13 bases had no gene match. The CDR3 has 17 residues. In DNA, the CDR3 is TGCGCCAGCCGGGACAGACGACACCACTATAGCAATCAGCCCCAGCATTTT. It encodes CASRDRRHHYSNQPQHF.

The genes are TRBV23-1 and TRBJ2-5; 11 nucleotides agree with TRBD2. TRBV23-1 is reported as an ORF; its role is uncertain. The CDR3 spans 16 residues. V shed 8 bases, J shed 2 bases, and the junction held 10 bases outside the gene matches. The CDR3 nucleotides are TGCGCCAGCCTCGAGGCCGGGACTAGCGGTCAAGAGACCCAGTACTTC. This codes for CASLEAGTSGQETQYF.

In its sample, this clone was seen once. The V call is TRBV30, the J call TRBJ2-2, with a tentative D call TRBD2 (6 bases). The V and J ends lost 2 bases and 4 bases respectively, with 17 bases between them. Germline CDR1 reads GTSNPN; CDR2 reads SVGIG (reference sequence). The CDR3 consists of 16 residues. In DNA, the CDR3 is TGTGCCTGGAGTAACTGGACACCGGGACTCACCGGGGAGCTGTTTTTT. It is translated as CAWSNWTPGLTGELFF. The full variable domain, its missing parts supplied by reference TRBV30 and TRBJ2-2, is SQTIHQWPATLVQPVGSPLSLECTVEGTSNPNLYWYRQAAGRGLQLLFYSVGIGQISSEVPQNLSASRPQDRQFILSSKKLLLSDSGFYLCAWSNWTPGLTGELFFGEGSRLTVL.

This clone occurred once. The chain joins TRBV2 to TRBJ1-2, with a weak D call TRBD1 (5 bases). The CDR3 sequence is 16 residues long. V shed 7 bases and J shed 4 bases, with 22 bases lying between them. Germline V gene lookup returns CDR1 SNHLY and CDR2 FYNNEI. DNA for the CDR3: TGTGCCAGCACCGCGGGGCAAAATGCGGATTTCTATGGCTACACCTTC. Translating gives CASTAGQNADFYGYTF.

The chain uses TRBV9 and TRBJ2-5, with 7 nucleotides matching TRBD1. The CDR3 length is 17 residues. With V trimmed by 4 bases and J by 11 bases, 23 bases remained unmatched. Per germline, CDR1 SGDLS and CDR2 YYNGEE. This chain's CDR3 is CASSPHSRGGPPKEQYF. The CDR3 DNA reads TGTGCCAGCAGCCCACACTCCCGAGGGGGCCCCCCAAAAGAGCAGTACTTC.

The chain is built from TRBV7-2 and TRBJ2-2; the match to TRBD2 covers 11 bases. The V and J ends lost 5 bases and 5 bases, in that order; junction bases with no gene match: 13. CDR1 and CDR2 from the germline V gene are SGHTA and FQGNSA. CDR3 length: 18 amino acids. Here the CDR3 reads CASSQSSGGAVLTGELFF. CDR3 coding DNA: TGTGCCAGCAGCCAAAGTAGCGGGGGGGCCGTTCTAACCGGGGAGCTGTTTTTT.

The chain carries TRBV5-1 and TRBJ2-6; possibly TRBD2 for D (5 bases). Trimming pared 0 bases from V and 0 bases from J, leaving 7 bases between. CDR1 is SGHRS and CDR2 is YFSETQ in the germline V gene. The CDR3 is 16 amino acids. The CDR3 DNA reads TGCGCCAGCAGCTTGGGCGGGCTCTCTGGGGCCAACGTCCTGACTTTC. Translated: CASSLGGLSGANVLTF.

The chain couples TRBV4-1 to TRBJ2-7; 9 nucleotides match TRBD2. CDR1 and CDR2 (germline): MGHRA, YSYEKL. This CDR3 has 15 amino acids. The trim removed 5 bases at V and 5 bases at J, leaving 10 bases unmatched. CDR3 protein: CASSKSGTSRHEQYF. The CDR3 DNA is TGCGCCAGCAGCAAATCCGGGACTAGCAGACACGAGCAGTACTTC.

The chain links TRBV5-8 to TRBJ1-5; TRBD1 might be the D (5 bases). This CDR3 is built from 16 residues. Trimming cost V 1 base and J 0 bases, with 11 bases left between them. Germline V gene sequence: CDR1 SGHTS, CDR2 YDEGEE. The CDR3 region is CASSLSGAYSNQPQHF. CDR3 bases: TGTGCCAGCAGCTTGTCTGGGGCTTATAGCAATCAGCCCCAGCATTTT. Full variable domain (remainder filled in from reference TRBV5-8 and TRBJ1-5): EAGVTQSPTHLIKTRGQQATLRCSPISGHTSVYWYQQALGLGLQFLLWYDEGEERNRGNFPPRFSGRQFPNYSSELNVNALELEDSALYLCASSLSGAYSNQPQHFGDGTRLSIL.

The chain employs TRBV27 and TRBJ1-6, with 8 nucleotides matching TRBD1. Germline CDR1 MNHEY, CDR2 SMNVEV (reference sequence). The CDR3 runs 16 residues. Trimming took 0 bases from V and 10 from J; bases not matched to a gene: 8. The CDR3 coding sequence is TGTGCCAGCAGTTTATCCATAGGACAGGGAAGATCACCCCTCCACTTT. Translated, it gives CASSLSIGQGRSPLHF.

V is TRBV19 and J is TRBJ1-5; TRBD1 matches at 7 bases. The CDR3 extends over 14 amino acids. Germline V gives CDR1 LNHDA, CDR2 SQIVND (reference sequence). The ends lost 9 bases at V and 4 bases at J; junction bases unmatched: 9. This chain's CDR3 is CASDQGGANQPQHF. The CDR3 DNA reads TGTGCCAGCGATCAAGGGGGCGCGAATCAGCCCCAGCATTTT.

The chain has TRBV28 and TRBJ2-7; 8 nucleotides match TRBD1. The CDR3 spans 15 residues. Looked up from germline, CDR1 is MDHEN and CDR2 is SYDVKM. V shed 6 bases and J 5 bases; nucleotides not matched to a gene: 12. The CDR3 protein is CASRSRQGRIHEQYF. CDR3 DNA sequence: TGTGCCAGCAGATCTCGACAGGGGAGGATCCACGAGCAGTACTTC.

The chain combines TRBV4-1 with TRBJ2-5; 7 nucleotides agree with TRBD1. Germline CDR1 is MGHRA and CDR2 is YSYEKL. V shed 4 bases and J 4 bases; nucleotides not matched to a gene: 6. There are 14 residues in the CDR3. CDR3 sequence: CASSLLDRVETQYF. The CDR3 bases are TGCGCCAGCAGCCTGCTCGACAGGGTAGAGACCCAGTACTTC.

The J gene is TRBJ2-7, the V gene TRBV5-4; D gene unclear. Per the germline V gene, CDR1 is SGHNT and CDR2 is YYREEE (reference sequence). V shed 0 bases and J shed 7 bases, with 11 bases lying between them. The CDR3 totals 13 residues. Written as DNA, the CDR3 is TGTGCCAGCAGCTTGGCCGGTCCTTCAGAGCAGTACTTC. This codes for CASSLAGPSEQYF.

This chain connects TRBV5-1 to TRBJ2-3; TRBD2 might be the D (6 bases). Trimming took 5 bases from V and 0 from J, leaving 10 bases between them. CDR3 length: 14 amino acids. The germline V gene has CDR1 SGHRS and CDR2 YFSETQ. CDR3 nucleotide sequence: TGCGCCAGCAGTAGCGGCCTTAGCACAGATACGCAGTATTTT. Translating gives CASSSGLSTDTQYF. Using reference TRBV5-1 and TRBJ2-3 for the parts outside the CDR3, the full variable domain is KAGVTQTPRYLIKTRGQQVTLSCSPISGHRSVSWYQQTPGQGLQFLFEYFSETQRNKGNFPGRFSGRQFSNSRSEMNVSTLELGDSALYLCASSSGLSTDTQYFGPGTRLTVL.

The chain joins TRBV11-2 to TRBJ2-3; tentatively, D is TRBD1 (6 bases). The V end was cut by 1 base, the J end by 15 bases, with 20 bases between. Germline V gives CDR1 SGHAT, CDR2 FQNNGV. The CDR3 runs 14 residues. The DNA for the CDR3 is TGTGCCAGCAGCTTAGGTTGGTTCGATGGGACAATCTATTTT. This gives the protein CASSLGWFDGTIYF.

V usage is TRBV7-4 and J usage is TRBJ1-5; 9 nucleotides line up with TRBD1. Germline CDR1 SGHVT, CDR2 SQSDAQ. V lost 8 bases, J lost 0 bases, and 14 bases stayed unmatched. CDR3 length: 18 residues. In DNA form, the CDR3 reads TGTGCCAGCCCCGCCGGGACAGGGATTCGAATTAGCAATCAGCCCCAGCATTTT. It yields the protein CASPAGTGIRISNQPQHF.

As for this clone: In this CDR3 the conserved last residue, phenylalanine or tryptophan, is missing, so a read error is likely. No DNA is shown, since the ends of the CDR3 on it are uncertain; the CDR3 is the one TCRdb lists. The chain combines TRBV2 with TRBJ1-4. Germline-derived CDR1 and CDR2 are SNHLY and FYNNEI. The CDR3 spans 14 residues, counting both ends. The CDR3 loop is CASSADRGGDRVRV.

V is TRBV2 and J is TRBJ1-1; 10 bases are a match to TRBD1. Germline CDR1 and CDR2: SNHLY and FYNNEI. This CDR3 is built from 15 residues. The junction had 5 bases not matched to a gene; V was cut back by 6 bases and J by 1 base. CDR3 sequence (DNA): TGTGCCAGCAGCGCGGGACAGGGGAGGAACACTGAAGCTTTCTTT. This encodes CASSAGQGRNTEAFF.

The chain uses TRBV14 and TRBJ1-1, with D perhaps TRBD1 (5 bases). Per germline, CDR1 SGHDN and CDR2 FVKESK. The CDR3 length is 14 residues. Deletions cut 3 bases from V and 4 bases from J, with 12 bases between. CDR3 bases: TGTGCCAGCAGCCAGGGGGGGATGAGCACTGAAGCTTTCTTT. This translates into CASSQGGMSTEAFF.

The chain carries TRBV5-1 and TRBJ2-5; weak D call: TRBD1 (5 bases). V lost 1 base, J lost 1 base, and 8 bases lay in between. Germline V gives CDR1 SGHRS, CDR2 YFSETQ. The CDR3 consists of 14 residues. CDR3 sequence reads: CASSLRDSQETQYF. The CDR3 nucleotides read TGCGCCAGCAGCTTGCGAGACAGCCAAGAGACCCAGTACTTC.

The chain is built from TRBV18 and TRBJ2-1, with a weak D call TRBD1 (5 bases). Germline assignment: CDR1 KGHSH and CDR2 LQKENI. The CDR3 loop spans 13 amino acids. The V gene lost 3 bases and the J gene lost 6 bases, with 9 bases spanning the gap. CDR3 nucleotide sequence: TGTGCCAGCTCACCCCTAACAGGCAATGAGCAGTTCTTC. It specifies CASSPLTGNEQFF. Looking up the rest from reference TRBV18 and TRBJ2-1 gives the full variable domain: NAGVMQNPRHLVRRRGQEARLRCSPMKGHSHVYWYRQLPEEGLKFMVYLQKENIIDESGMPKERFSAEFPKEGPSILRIQQVVRGDSAAYFCASSPLTGNEQFFGPGTRLTVL.

The chain couples TRBV11-3 to TRBJ1-1; tentative D call: TRBD1 (5 bases). Germline CDR1 reads SGHNT; CDR2 reads YENEEA. The CDR3 has 15 residues. V shed 6 bases and J shed 0 bases, with 14 bases lying between them. The DNA of the CDR3 is TGTGCCAGCAGTCTCGGGCAGGGAATGAACACTGAAGCTTTCTTT. Translation gives CASSLGQGMNTEAFF.

The CDR3 here is CASAPQGNSNQPQHF. The CDR3 region has the DNA TGTGCCAGTGCCCCTCAGGGAAATAGCAATCAGCCCCAGCATTTT. The V and J genes are TRBV19 and TRBJ1-5; tentative D call: TRBD1 (5 bases). Germline loops: CDR1 LNHDA, CDR2 SQIVND (reference sequence). This CDR3 has 15 amino acids. With 8 bases removed from V and 0 bases from J, the gap between germline ends came to 14 bases.